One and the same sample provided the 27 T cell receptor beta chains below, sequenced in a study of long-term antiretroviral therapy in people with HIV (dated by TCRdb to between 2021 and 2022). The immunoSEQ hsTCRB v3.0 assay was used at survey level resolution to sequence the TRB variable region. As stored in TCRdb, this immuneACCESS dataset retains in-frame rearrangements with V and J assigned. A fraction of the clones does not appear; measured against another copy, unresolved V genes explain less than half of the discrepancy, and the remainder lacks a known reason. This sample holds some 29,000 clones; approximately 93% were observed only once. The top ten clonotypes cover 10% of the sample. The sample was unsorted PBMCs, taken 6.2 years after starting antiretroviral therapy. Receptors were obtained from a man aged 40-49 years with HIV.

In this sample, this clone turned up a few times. CDR3 nucleotide sequence: TGTGCCAGCGCCCGAGGGGACAGAGTCTCCGGCTACACCTTC. Its translation is CASARGDRVSGYTF. The rearrangement joins TRBV11-1 to TRBJ1-2; 7 nucleotides line up with TRBD1. The CDR3 spans 14 residues. Germline lookup yields CDR1 SGHAT and CDR2 FQDESV (reference sequence). The J segment lost 8 bases and the V segment lost 8 bases, leaving 14 bases of the junction unmatched.

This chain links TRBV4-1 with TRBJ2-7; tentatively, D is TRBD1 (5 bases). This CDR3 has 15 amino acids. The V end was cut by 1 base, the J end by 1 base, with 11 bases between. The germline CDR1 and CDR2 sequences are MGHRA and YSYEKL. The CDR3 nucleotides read TGCGCCAGCAGCCAAGTAGACAGTCAGTCCTACGAGCAGTACTTC. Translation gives CASSQVDSQSYEQYF.

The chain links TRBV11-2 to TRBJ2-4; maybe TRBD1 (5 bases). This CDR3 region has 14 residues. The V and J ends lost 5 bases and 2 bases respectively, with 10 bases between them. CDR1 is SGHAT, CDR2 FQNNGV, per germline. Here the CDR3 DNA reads TGTGCCAGCAGCCCCAGGGAACCCAAAAACATTCAGTACTTC. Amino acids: CASSPREPKNIQYF.

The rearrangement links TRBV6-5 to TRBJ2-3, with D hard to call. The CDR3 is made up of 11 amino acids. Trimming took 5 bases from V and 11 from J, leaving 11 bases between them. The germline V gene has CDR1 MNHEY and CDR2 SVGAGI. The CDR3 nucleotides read TGTGCCAGCAGTACTCCTAGAGTGCAGTATTTT. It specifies CASSTPRVQYF.

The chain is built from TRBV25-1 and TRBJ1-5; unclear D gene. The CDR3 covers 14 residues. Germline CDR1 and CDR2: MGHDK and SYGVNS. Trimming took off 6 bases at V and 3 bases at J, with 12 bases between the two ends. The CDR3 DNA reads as TGTGCCAGCAGCGCCGGGATTGCCAATCAGCCCCAGCATTTT. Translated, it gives CASSAGIANQPQHF. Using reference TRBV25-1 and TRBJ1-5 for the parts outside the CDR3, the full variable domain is EADIYQTPRYLVIGTGKKITLECSQTMGHDKMYWYQQDPGMELHLIHYSYGVNSTEKGDLSSESTVSRIRTEHFPLTLESARPSHTSQYLCASSAGIANQPQHFGDGTRLSIL.

The CDR3: CASSLEAGTSFNEQFF. DNA for the CDR3: TGTGCCAGCAGCTTGGAAGCCGGGACTAGCTTTAATGAGCAGTTCTTC. The genes are TRBV5-4 and TRBJ2-1, with 9 bases identical to TRBD2. The germline CDR1 and CDR2 sequences are SGHNT and YYREEE (reference sequence). CDR3 size: 16 residues. Trimming cost V 0 bases and J 7 bases; bases outside gene matches: 8.

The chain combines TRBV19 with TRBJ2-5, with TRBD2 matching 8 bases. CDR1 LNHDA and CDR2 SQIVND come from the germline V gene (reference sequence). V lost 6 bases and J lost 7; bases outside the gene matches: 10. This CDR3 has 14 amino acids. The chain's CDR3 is CASRPSGGGRTQYF. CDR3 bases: TGTGCCAGTAGGCCAAGCGGGGGCGGTCGGACCCAGTACTTC.

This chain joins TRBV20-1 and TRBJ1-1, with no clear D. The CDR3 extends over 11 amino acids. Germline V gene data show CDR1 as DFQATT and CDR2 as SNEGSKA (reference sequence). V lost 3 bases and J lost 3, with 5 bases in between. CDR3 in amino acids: CSARAYTEAFF. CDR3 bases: TGCAGTGCTAGGGCCTACACTGAAGCTTTCTTT.

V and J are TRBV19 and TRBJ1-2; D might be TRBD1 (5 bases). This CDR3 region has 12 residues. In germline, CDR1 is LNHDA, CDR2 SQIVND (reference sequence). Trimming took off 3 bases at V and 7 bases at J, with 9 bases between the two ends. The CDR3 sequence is CASSIGAAGYTF. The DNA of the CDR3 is TGTGCCAGTAGTATCGGGGCCGCTGGCTACACCTTC.

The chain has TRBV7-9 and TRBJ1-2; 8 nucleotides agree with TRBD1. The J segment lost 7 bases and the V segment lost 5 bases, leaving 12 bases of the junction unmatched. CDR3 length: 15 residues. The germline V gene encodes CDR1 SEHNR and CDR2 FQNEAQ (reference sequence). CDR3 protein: CASSLSWDRWAGYTF. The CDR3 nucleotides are TGTGCCAGCAGCCTTAGTTGGGACAGGTGGGCTGGCTACACCTTC.

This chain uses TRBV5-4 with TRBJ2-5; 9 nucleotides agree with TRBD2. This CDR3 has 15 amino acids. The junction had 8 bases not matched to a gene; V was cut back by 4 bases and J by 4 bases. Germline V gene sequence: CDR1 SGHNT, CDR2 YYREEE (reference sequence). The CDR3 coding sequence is TGTGCCAGCAGCGAGTTAGCGGGAGTGGGAGAGACCCAGTACTTC. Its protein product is CASSELAGVGETQYF.

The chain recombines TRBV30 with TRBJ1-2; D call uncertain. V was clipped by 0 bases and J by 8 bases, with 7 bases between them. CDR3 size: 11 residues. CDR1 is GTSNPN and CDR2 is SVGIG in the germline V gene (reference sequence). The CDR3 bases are TGTGCCTGGAGTGTATATGAGGGCTACACCTTC. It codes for CAWSVYEGYTF.

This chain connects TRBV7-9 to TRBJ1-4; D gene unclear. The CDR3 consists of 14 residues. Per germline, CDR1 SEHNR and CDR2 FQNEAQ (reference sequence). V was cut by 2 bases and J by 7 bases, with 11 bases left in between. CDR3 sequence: CASSLRTAGEKLFF. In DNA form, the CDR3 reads TGTGCCAGCAGCTTAAGGACTGCAGGTGAAAAACTGTTTTTT.

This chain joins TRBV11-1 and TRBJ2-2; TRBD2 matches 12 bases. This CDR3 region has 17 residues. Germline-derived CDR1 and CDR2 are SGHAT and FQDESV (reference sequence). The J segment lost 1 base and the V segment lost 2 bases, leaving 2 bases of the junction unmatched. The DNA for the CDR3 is TGTGCCAGCAGCTTACCGGGACTAGCGGGGAACACCGGGGAGCTGTTTTTT. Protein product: CASSLPGLAGNTGELFF.

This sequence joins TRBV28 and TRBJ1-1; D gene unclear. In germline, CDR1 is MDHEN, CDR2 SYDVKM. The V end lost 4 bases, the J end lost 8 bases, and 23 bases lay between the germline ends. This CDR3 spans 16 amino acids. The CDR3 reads CASSSDPSGFNREAFF. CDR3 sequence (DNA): TGTGCCAGCAGTTCAGACCCGAGCGGGTTTAATCGAGAAGCTTTCTTT.

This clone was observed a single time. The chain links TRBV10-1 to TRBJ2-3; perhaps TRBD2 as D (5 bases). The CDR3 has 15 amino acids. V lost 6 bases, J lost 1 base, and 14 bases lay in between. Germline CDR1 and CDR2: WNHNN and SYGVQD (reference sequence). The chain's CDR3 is CASSPGGLGTDTQYF. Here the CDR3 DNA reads TGCGCCAGCAGCCCAGGAGGATTAGGCACAGATACGCAGTATTTT.

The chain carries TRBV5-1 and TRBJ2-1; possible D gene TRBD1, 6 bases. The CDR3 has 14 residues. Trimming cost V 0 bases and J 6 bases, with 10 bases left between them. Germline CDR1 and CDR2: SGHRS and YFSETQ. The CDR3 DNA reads TGCGCCAGCAGCTTGGCATCCAGGGGCAATGAGCAGTTCTTC. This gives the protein CASSLASRGNEQFF.

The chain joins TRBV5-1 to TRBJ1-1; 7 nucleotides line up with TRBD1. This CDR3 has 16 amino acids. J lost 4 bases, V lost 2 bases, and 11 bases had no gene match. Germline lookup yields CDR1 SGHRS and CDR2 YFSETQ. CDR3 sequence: CASSLNRGPRSTEAFF. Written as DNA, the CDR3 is TGCGCCAGCAGCTTAAACAGGGGCCCGAGGAGCACTGAAGCTTTCTTT.

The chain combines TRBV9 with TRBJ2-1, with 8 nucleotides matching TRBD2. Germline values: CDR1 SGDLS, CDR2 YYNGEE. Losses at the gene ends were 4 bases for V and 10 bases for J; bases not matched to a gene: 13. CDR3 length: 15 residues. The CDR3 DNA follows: TGTGCCAGCAGCCCATCCCCGGGAGGGCCGAGGGAGCAGTTCTTC. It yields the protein CASSPSPGGPREQFF.

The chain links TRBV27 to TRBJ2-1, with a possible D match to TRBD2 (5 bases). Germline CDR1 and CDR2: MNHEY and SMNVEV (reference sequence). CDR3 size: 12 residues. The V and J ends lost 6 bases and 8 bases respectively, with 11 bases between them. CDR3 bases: TGTGCCAGCAGCGGACTTTCCCATGAGCAGTTCTTC. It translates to CASSGLSHEQFF.

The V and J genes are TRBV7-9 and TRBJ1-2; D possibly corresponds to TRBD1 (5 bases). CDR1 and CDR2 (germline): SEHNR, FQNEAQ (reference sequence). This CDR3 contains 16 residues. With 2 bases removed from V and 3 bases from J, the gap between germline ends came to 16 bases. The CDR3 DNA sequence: TGTGCCAGCAGCTTACCGCAGGGCCCTCCCGACTATGGCTACACCTTC. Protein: CASSLPQGPPDYGYTF.

The CDR3 is CASSLGGGLSYEQYF. The CDR3 region has the DNA TGTGCCAGCAGTTTAGGGGGGGGACTCTCCTACGAGCAGTACTTC. The chain links TRBV27 to TRBJ2-7; TRBD2 matches at 7 bases. The CDR3 has 15 amino acids. Germline lookup yields CDR1 MNHEY and CDR2 SMNVEV (reference sequence). The trim removed 2 bases at V and 0 bases at J, leaving 4 bases unmatched.

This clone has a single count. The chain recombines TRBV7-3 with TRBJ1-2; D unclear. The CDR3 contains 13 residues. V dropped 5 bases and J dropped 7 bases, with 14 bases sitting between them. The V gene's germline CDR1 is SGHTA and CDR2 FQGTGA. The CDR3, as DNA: TGTGCCAGCAGCCCCGGACCAGTATTTGGCTACACCTTC. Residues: CASSPGPVFGYTF.

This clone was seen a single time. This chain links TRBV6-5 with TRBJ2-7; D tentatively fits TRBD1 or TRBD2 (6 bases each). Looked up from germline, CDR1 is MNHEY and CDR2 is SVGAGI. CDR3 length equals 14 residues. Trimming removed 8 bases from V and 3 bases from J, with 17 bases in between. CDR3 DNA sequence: TGTGCCAGCTCCACCTTAGGGGGGATCTACGAGCAGTACTTC. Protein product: CASSTLGGIYEQYF.

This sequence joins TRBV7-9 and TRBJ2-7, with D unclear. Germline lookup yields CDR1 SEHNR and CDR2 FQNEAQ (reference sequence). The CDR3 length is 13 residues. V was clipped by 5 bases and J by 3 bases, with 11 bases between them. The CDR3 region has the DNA TGTGCCAGCAGCAAGGACGGCCGCTACGAGCAGTACTTC. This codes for CASSKDGRYEQYF.

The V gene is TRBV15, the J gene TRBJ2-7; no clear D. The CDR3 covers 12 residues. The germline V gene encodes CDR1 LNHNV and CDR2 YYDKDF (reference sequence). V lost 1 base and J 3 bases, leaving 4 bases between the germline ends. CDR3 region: CATSRGGYEQYF. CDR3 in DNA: TGTGCCACCAGCAGAGGAGGCTACGAGCAGTACTTC.

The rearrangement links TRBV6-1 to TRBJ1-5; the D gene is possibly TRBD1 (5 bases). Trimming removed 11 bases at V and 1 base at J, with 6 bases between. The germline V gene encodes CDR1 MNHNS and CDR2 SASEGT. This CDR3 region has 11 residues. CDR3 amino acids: CAGGSNQPQHF. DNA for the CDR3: TGTGCCGGGGGGAGCAATCAGCCCCAGCATTTT.